A single sample is the source of the 7 T cell receptor beta chains below, sequenced in a study of blood T cell repertoires in COVID-19. Repertoires were generated with immunoSEQ multiplex PCR, while TCRdb's copy carries only in-frame clones and drops some. The table includes 150,000 to 200,000 clones, 86% detected once. Sequenced sample: peripheral blood. These receptors were taken from a woman aged 80 or older in a cohort sampled during active or convalescent COVID-19.

V and J are TRBV5-1 and TRBJ1-6; D is uncertain. The CDR3 runs to 14 residues. Deletions cut 4 bases from V and 6 bases from J, with 11 bases between. Germline CDR1 reads SGHRS; CDR2 reads YFSETQ. CDR3 nucleotides: TGCGCCAGCAGCACTAGACTCGCTAATTCACCCCTCCACTTT. It codes for CASSTRLANSPLHF. The variable domain in full, with the rest retrieved from reference TRBV5-1 and TRBJ1-6, is KAGVTQTPRYLIKTRGQQVTLSCSPISGHRSVSWYQQTPGQGLQFLFEYFSETQRNKGNFPGRFSGRQFSNSRSEMNVSTLELGDSALYLCASSTRLANSPLHFGNGTRLTVT.

The rearrangement links TRBV6-5 to TRBJ1-2; 9 bases are shared with TRBD1. This CDR3 has 12 residues. Germline assignment: CDR1 MNHEY and CDR2 SVGAGI. Trimming cost V 7 bases and J 6 bases; bases outside gene matches: 3. CDR3: CASTRTGDGYTF. The CDR3 DNA is TGTGCCAGCACCCGGACAGGGGATGGCTACACCTTC.

The chain has TRBV5-4 and TRBJ2-3, with D maybe TRBD2 (5 bases). CDR3 length: 15 amino acids. Germline CDR1 and CDR2: SGHNT and YYREEE (reference sequence). The germline V and J ends were trimmed by 4 bases and 2 bases, with 14 bases remaining between them. The CDR3 region is CASSQQRPPTDTQYF. The CDR3 nucleotides read TGTGCCAGCAGCCAACAGCGGCCCCCCACAGATACGCAGTATTTT. The whole variable domain, remainder taken from reference TRBV5-4 and TRBJ2-3, is ETGVTQSPTHLIKTRGQQVTLRCSSQSGHNTVSWYQQALGQGPQFIFQYYREEENGRGNFPPRFSGLQFPNYSSELNVNALELDDSALYLCASSQQRPPTDTQYFGPGTRLTVL.

The chain has TRBV7-2 and TRBJ1-4; 10 nucleotides align to TRBD1. The V segment lost 1 base and the J segment 5 bases; nucleotides outside the gene matches: 4. CDR1 is SGHTA, CDR2 FQGNSA, per germline. This CDR3 is built from 16 residues. CDR3 loop: CASSLGAGQGNEKLFF. The CDR3 DNA follows: TGTGCCAGCAGCTTAGGAGCGGGACAGGGGAATGAAAAACTGTTTTTT.

The rearrangement uses TRBV5-5 and TRBJ1-4; 7 nucleotides line up with TRBD1. Germline V gives CDR1 SGHKS, CDR2 YYEKEE (reference sequence). The CDR3 spans 15 residues. The ends lost 1 base at V and 6 bases at J; junction bases unmatched: 6. CDR3 DNA sequence: TGTGCCAGCAGCTTGCGGGCCGACAGGGATGAAAAACTGTTTTTT. This codes for CASSLRADRDEKLFF. Based on the CDR3 plus reference TRBV5-5 and TRBJ1-4, the full variable domain is DAGVTQSPTHLIKTRGQQVTLRCSPISGHKSVSWYQQVLGQGPQFIFQYYEKEERGRGNFPDRFSARQFPNYSSELNVNALLLGDSALYLCASSLRADRDEKLFFGSGTQLSVL.

This chain uses TRBV5-5 with TRBJ1-2, with D possibly being TRBD1 (6 bases). The CDR3 totals 15 residues. Germline V gene sequence: CDR1 SGHKS, CDR2 YYEKEE (reference sequence). The V and J ends lost 4 bases and 4 bases respectively, with 17 bases between them. CDR3 nucleotides: TGTGCCAGCAGCCTTGCGGAAGGGGGAGCCTATGGCTACACCTTC. It yields the protein CASSLAEGGAYGYTF. The full variable domain, its missing parts supplied by reference TRBV5-5 and TRBJ1-2, is DAGVTQSPTHLIKTRGQQVTLRCSPISGHKSVSWYQQVLGQGPQFIFQYYEKEERGRGNFPDRFSARQFPNYSSELNVNALLLGDSALYLCASSLAEGGAYGYTFGSGTRLTVV.

V is TRBV19 and J is TRBJ1-2; 8 nucleotides agree with TRBD1. After removal of 10 bases from V and 5 bases from J, the junction contained 12 bases not matched to a gene. The CDR3 has 14 residues. Germline V gene lookup returns CDR1 LNHDA and CDR2 SQIVND (reference sequence). CDR3 loop: CATNPGGGGYGYTF. In nucleotides, the CDR3 is TGTGCCACCAACCCAGGGGGCGGAGGATATGGCTACACCTTC.